This note documents a single T cell receptor beta chain sequence. This sample is part of a study of OX40 agonist ivuxolimab in advanced cancers. Overall study context: Ivuxolimab was administered intravenously to patients at 0.01 to 10 mg/kg every 2 weeks.

This CDR3 region has 14 residues. The V end lost 6 bases, the J end lost 0 bases, and 12 bases lay between the germline ends. CDR1 and CDR2 (germline): SGHTA, FQGNSA. Blood draws occurred at baseline, cycle 4 day 1, and cycle 7 day 1. TCRdb keeps only in-frame clones here, not all; method: immunoSEQ multiplex PCR. Of 60,000 or so clones in the sample, 80% to 95% were seen once. The chain links TRBV7-2 to TRBJ2-7; D gene uncertain. This TCR was recovered from an adult with an advanced solid tumor such as melanoma, head and neck, liver or kidney cancer. Material: CD4+ or CD8+ T cells sorted from blood, obtained in a trial of the OX40 agonist ivuxolimab. The CDR3 loop is CASSHYLASYEQYF. In DNA, the CDR3 is TGTGCCAGCAGTCATTATCTGGCCTCCTACGAGCAGTACTTC.